The sequence of this T cell receptor (beta chain) was determined in a study of identifying expanded T cells in peripheral blood. Data came from immunoSEQ multiplex PCR; TCRdb stores just in-frame clones and leaves some out. The profile covers about 100,000 clones, with approximately 88% appearing a single time and approximately 5.7% taken by the ten largest. Germline V lookup: CDR1 SEHNR, CDR2 FQNEAQ (reference sequence). The CDR3 is 14 residues long. Between the trimmed V and J ends, which lost 5 bases and 1 base, there was a span of 9 bases. The specimen was blood. This TCR was sampled from a person aged 18 to 75 in good health. This chain joins TRBV7-9 and TRBJ1-5; D might be TRBD1 (6 bases). The CDR3 sequence: CASSRDISNQPQHF. CDR3 nucleotide sequence: TGTGCCAGCAGCCGGGACATCAGCAATCAGCCCCAGCATTTT.